These 9 T cell receptor beta chains came from one sample sequenced in a study of Tregs in tolerant kidney transplant recipients. This table comes from immunoSEQ multiplex PCR, and its TCRdb copy is limited to in-frame clones, with some not included. This table holds 25,000 or so clones. Related graft donors supplied nonmyeloablative bone marrow transplants, and mixed chimerism was transient. This specimen was CD4+ T cells from blood (PBMCs), taken 6 months after the transplant. These receptors originate from a human patient who received a combined kidney and bone marrow transplant. Some T cells may be supplied by the graft donor.

Concerning this clone: The missing CDR3 end, 3 residues past where the read stops, is filled in from the germline J gene. The J gene is TRBJ1-1, the V gene TRBV7-9; D is uncertain. The germline V gene encodes CDR1 SEHNR and CDR2 FQNEAQ (reference sequence). The CDR3 is 12 residues long. CDR3 loop: CASSTTIDTAFF. The sequenced CDR3 bases are TGTGCCAGCAGCACCACGATAGATACG.

A remark on this clone: The CDR3 end falls 3 residues outside the read, so it is completed with the germline J gene. The rearrangement uses TRBV7-6 and TRBJ2-3; maybe TRBD1 (6 bases). Germline V gene lookup returns CDR1 SGHVS and CDR2 FNYEAQ. The CDR3 is made up of 17 amino acids. V shed 6 bases and J shed 2 bases, with 21 bases lying between them. Here the CDR3 reads CASSSRQGLALTDTQYF. CDR3 bases read: TGTGCCAGCAGTTCCCGCCAGGGGTTAGCGCTCACAGATACG.

About this clone: The read gets to within 3 residues of the CDR3 end, and the germline J gene fills in the rest. The chain joins TRBV19 to TRBJ1-2, with 9 nucleotides matching TRBD1. The junction had 8 bases not matched to a gene; V was cut back by 5 bases and J by 7 bases. The CDR3 consists of 14 residues. Germline-derived CDR1 and CDR2 are LNHDA and SQIVND (reference sequence). The sequenced CDR3 bases are TGTGCCAGTAGTTTCCGGGACAGGGTACGTGGC. Translated, it gives CASSFRDRVRG. The full CDR3 protein reads CASSFRDRVRGYTF.

Of note for this clone: The DNA ends 3 residues before the CDR3 does, and the rest of the CDR3 is filled in from the germline J gene. This chain links TRBV4-2 with TRBJ1-2; D gene unclear. Trimming shortened V by 1 base and J by 6 bases, and 12 bases separated the two germline ends. The germline V gene has CDR1 LGHNA and CDR2 YNFKEQ. The CDR3 has 14 amino acids. The CDR3: CASSQVGQFDGYTF. The sequenced part of the CDR3 DNA is TGTGCCAGCAGCCAAGTAGGGCAGTTTGATGGC.

With regard to this clone: Coverage ceases 3 residues before the CDR3 finishes, and the germline J gene fills in the end. V is TRBV4-1 and J is TRBJ2-7; D might be TRBD2 (5 bases). Germline CDR1 reads MGHRA; CDR2 reads YSYEKL. Deletions cut 4 bases from V and 0 bases from J, with 10 bases between. The CDR3 spans 14 residues. The sequenced part of the CDR3 DNA is TGCGCCAGCAGCCTAGCTGGAGGCTCCTACGAG. This codes for CASSLAGGSYE. The full-length CDR3 reads as CASSLAGGSYEQYF.

Remarks on this clone: Read data end 3 residues before the CDR3 end; the end is taken from the germline J gene. V is TRBV7-2 and J is TRBJ2-7, with 7 bases that match TRBD1. The V segment lost 0 bases and the J segment 6 bases; nucleotides outside the gene matches: 8. The germline gives CDR1 SGHTA, CDR2 FQGNSA. The CDR3 has 15 residues. CDR3 sequence reads: CASSLAGGFPTEQYF. Incomplete CDR3 DNA: TGTGCCAGCAGCTTAGCAGGGGGCTTTCCTACCGAG.

On this clone itself: The CDR3 end falls 3 residues outside the read, so it is completed with the germline J gene. The rearrangement joins TRBV7-2 to TRBJ2-3; D is possibly TRBD2 (5 bases). The germline V and J ends were trimmed by 5 bases and 7 bases, with 7 bases remaining between them. The CDR3 loop spans 11 amino acids. Germline V CDR1 and CDR2: SGHTA, FQGNSA. CDR3 DNA (partial): TGTGCCAGCAGCCCGGGGAATACG. Translating it yields CASSPGNT. The complete CDR3 reads CASSPGNTQYF.

On this clone itself: The read comes to an end 3 residues before the CDR3 does, leaving the germline J gene to fill in the end. The chain links TRBV7-9 to TRBJ2-7, with 10 bases fitting TRBD1. The V gene's germline CDR1 is SEHNR and CDR2 FQNEAQ (reference sequence). V dropped 3 bases and J dropped 3; count of bases not matched to a gene: 2. This CDR3 contains 14 residues. The CDR3 sequence: CASSLTGGVYEQYF. CDR3 bases read: TGTGCCAGCAGCTTGACAGGGGGCGTCTACGAG.

Details on this clone: Sequencing ends 3 residues short of the CDR3 end; the germline J gene provides the rest. This rearrangement joins TRBV2 to TRBJ2-5; tentatively, D is TRBD2 (5 bases). Trimming took off 8 bases at V and 3 bases at J, with 16 bases between the two ends. The CDR3 extends over 14 amino acids. Germline lookup yields CDR1 SNHLY and CDR2 FYNNEI. Partial CDR3 DNA: TGTGCCAGCTCCGGGCCCCGGGGAGAAGAGACC. Translation: CASSGPRGEET. The CDR3, in full, reads CASSGPRGEETQYF. Using reference TRBV2 and TRBJ2-5 for the parts outside the CDR3, the full variable domain is EPEVTQTPSHQVTQMGQEVILRCVPISNHLYFYWYRQILGQKVEFLVSFYNNEISEKSEIFDDQFSVERPDGSNFTLKIRSTKLEDSAMYFCASSGPRGEETQYFGPGTRLLVL.